This T cell receptor (beta chain) comes out of a study of cytomegalovirus exposure and HLA in healthy donors. At sampling all donors were nominally healthy, likely with unrecorded immune exposures. The PCR contained 60 Vbeta and 13 Jbeta primers. Only in-frame clones appear in the TCRdb table, and some are missing; sequencing was by immunoSEQ multiplex PCR. The sample carries fewer than 150,000 clones, roughly three quarters recorded once. On this clone: What it binds is unknown. An end of the junction differs from the germline gene, which may be a read error.

Study findings and constraints: In a later analysis, TCR beta V- and J-gene trimming was associated with a missense DCLRE1C variant. Sequencing artifact likely explains a cluster of highly shared sequence variants.

The length of the CDR3 is 14 residues. The germline V gene encodes CDR1 MGHRA and CDR2 YSYEKL. Sequencing input: PBMCs. This sequence joins TRBV4-1 and TRBJ2-7, with 10 bases identical to TRBD2. This clonotype originated in a man aged 25 to 40 in good health and CMV-seronegative. Written as DNA, the CDR3 is TGTGCCAGCAGCCAAGGTAGCGGGAGGTACGAGCAGTACTTC. Its protein is CASSQGSGRYEQYF.